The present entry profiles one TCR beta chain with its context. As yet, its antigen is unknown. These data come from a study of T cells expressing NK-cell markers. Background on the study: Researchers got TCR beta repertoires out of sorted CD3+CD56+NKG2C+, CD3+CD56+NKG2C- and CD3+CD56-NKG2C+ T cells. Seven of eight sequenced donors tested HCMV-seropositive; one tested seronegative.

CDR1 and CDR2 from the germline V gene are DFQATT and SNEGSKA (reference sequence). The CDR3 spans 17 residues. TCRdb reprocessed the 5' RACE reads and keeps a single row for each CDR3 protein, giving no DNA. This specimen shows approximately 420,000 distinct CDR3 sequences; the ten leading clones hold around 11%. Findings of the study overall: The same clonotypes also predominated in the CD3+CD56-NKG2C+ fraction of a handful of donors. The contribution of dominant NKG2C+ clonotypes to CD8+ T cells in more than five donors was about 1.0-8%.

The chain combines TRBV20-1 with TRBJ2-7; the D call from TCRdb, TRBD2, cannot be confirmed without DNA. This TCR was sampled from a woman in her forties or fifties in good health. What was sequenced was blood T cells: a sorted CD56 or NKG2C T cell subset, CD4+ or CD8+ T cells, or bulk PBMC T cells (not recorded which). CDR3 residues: CSAWRQGGAGAPYEQYF.